These 5 T cell receptor beta chains were all obtained from the same sample, sequenced in a study of cytomegalovirus exposure and HLA in healthy donors. The PCR ran on 60 Vbeta and 13 Jbeta primers. Produced via immunoSEQ multiplex PCR; TCRdb's table is partial and in-frame only. Its clone listing holds 200,000 to 250,000 clones. The sequenced material came from PBMCs. The receptors here all came from a girl aged 2-10 years in good health and CMV-seropositive.

CDR3 nucleotides: TGTGCCAGCAGGGAACCAGGGTTTAGCAATCAGCCCCAGCATTTT. Its translation is CASREPGFSNQPQHF. The chain recombines TRBV2 with TRBJ1-5; D perhaps matches TRBD1 (5 bases). From germline, CDR1 is SNHLY and CDR2 FYNNEI. The CDR3 spans 15 residues. V lost 6 bases and J lost 0, with 12 bases in between.

The chain links TRBV29-1 to TRBJ2-7, with 9 bases identical to TRBD1. This CDR3 comprises 13 residues. The germline gives CDR1 SQVTM, CDR2 ANQGSEA. Trimming removed 6 bases from V and 2 bases from J; junction bases left unmatched: 5. CDR3 loop: CSVRTGVTYEQYF. CDR3 nucleotide sequence: TGCAGCGTGAGGACAGGGGTAACCTACGAGCAGTACTTC.

With respect to this clone: One end of the junction fails to match germline, which may point to a read error. The CDR3 reads CASSPTTGGSTLHF. CDR3 nucleotides: TGTGCCAGCAGCCCAACTACAGGGGGTTCAACCCTCCACTTT. V is TRBV9 and J is TRBJ1-6; 8 nucleotides align to TRBD1. The V gene's germline CDR1 is SGDLS and CDR2 YYNGEE. This CDR3 has 14 amino acids.

V and J are TRBV19 and TRBJ1-1; 8 bases are shared with TRBD1. V was clipped by 7 bases and J by 1 base; unmatched bases: 8. The CDR3 runs 15 residues. Germline CDR1 and CDR2: LNHDA and SQIVND (reference sequence). CDR3 sequence reads: CASKLVGTGNTEAFF. DNA of the CDR3: TGTGCCAGTAAGTTAGTCGGGACAGGGAACACTGAAGCTTTCTTT.

The chain links TRBV19 to TRBJ1-3; tentatively, D is TRBD1 (5 bases). Deletions cut 7 bases from V and 2 bases from J, with 27 bases between. Germline CDR1 and CDR2: LNHDA and SQIVND (reference sequence). This CDR3 has 19 residues. CDR3 in DNA: TGTGCCAGTATGCTACAGTCCGGGAGGGGAAGGAGGGCTGGAAACACCATATATTTT. Amino acid sequence: CASMLQSGRGRRAGNTIYF.